This T cell receptor (beta chain) came from a study of T cells in Graves' hyperthyroidism and ophthalmopathy. Exclusions: uncontrolled infection, other autoimmune disease, pregnancy, lactation. For the diagnoses, clinical symptoms, serum thyroxine and TRAb, thyroid ultrasound and orbital computed tomography were used. Overall study results and limits: A model of 13 V-J features distinguished ophthalmopathy from stable hyperthyroidism. Also found in blood were most expanded thyroid clonotypes above 0.001.

Amplification targeted TCR beta CDR3 regions from RNA transcripts. The TCR CDR3 was amplified in a first-round RT-PCR using the HTBI primer set. TCRdb re-analysed the multiplex PCR reads in MiXCR, keeping a single row per CDR3 protein. The sample holds a few hundred thousand distinct CDR3 sequences, over 15% seen once. Of note for this clonotype: Antigen: not known.

V lost 1 base and J lost 4, with 14 bases in between. The germline gives CDR1 DFQATT, CDR2 SNEGSKA (reference sequence). The CDR3 contains 14 residues. Sequenced input: blood. The V gene is TRBV20-1, the J gene TRBJ2-7; no firm D call. This TCR was sampled from a woman aged 55 to 70 with Graves' ophthalmopathy. For the CDR3, the DNA is TGCAGTGCTAGAGCCCCCAGGACCCAGTACGAGCAGTACTTC. Its protein is CSARAPRTQYEQYF.